These T cell receptor beta chains were read from a single sample in a study of Graves' ophthalmopathy and Graves' hyperthyroidism. MiXCR, run by TCRdb on the multiplex PCR reads, gives a single entry per CDR3 protein. The sample yields about 1.1 million distinct CDR3 sequences, about two fifths seen once. Sequences were obtained from peripheral blood or thyroid tissue (not recorded which). These receptors were collected from an adult man with Graves' hyperthyroidism. CDR3s include the opening cysteine and the closing phenylalanine or tryptophan. The D gene is left open where the match is weak. Size is omitted from some rows. Given values are once, few, many or a class for expanded clones.

NA | TRBJ1-6 | NA | TRBV9 | TGTGCCAGCAGCGTAGGTGGGGCGCATTCACCCCTCCACTTT | CASSVGGAHSPLHF
NA | TRBJ1-5 | NA | TRBV24-1 | TGTGCCAGCAGTTGGGGACCCGACTTCTACAATCAGCCCCAGCATTTT | CASSWGPDFYNQPQHF
NA | TRBJ2-5 | NA | TRBV25-1 | TGTGCCAGCAGTCGGACGAGGACGCAACAAGAGACCCAGTACTTC | CASSRTRTQQETQYF
TRBD1 | TRBJ1-1 | NA | TRBV15 | TGTGCCACCAGCACGGAGACAGGGGCTAATGAAGCTTTCTTT | CATSTETGANEAFF
NA | TRBJ2-5 | NA | TRBV24-1 | TGTGCCACCAGTGATGGACAGCGGGAGACCCAGTACTTC | CATSDGQRETQYF
NA | TRBJ2-5 | many | TRBV24-1 | TGTGCCACCAGTAAACCAGGGCTCTCAGAGACCCAGTACTTC | CATSKPGLSETQYF
NA | TRBJ2-5 | many | TRBV20-1 | TGCAGTGCTAGAACAACGAGCGGTCCGATGGGGGAGACCCAGTACTTC | CSARTTSGPMGETQYF
NA | TRBJ1-2 | NA | TRBV7-9 | TGTGCCAGCAGCGCCAGGGTGGGTGGCTACACCTTC | CASSARVGGYTF
NA | TRBJ2-5 | NA | TRBV20-1 | TGCAGGCCTCAGGGGGGATTTAGTCACCCAGAGACCCAGTACTTC | CRPQGGFSHPETQYF
NA | TRBJ1-1 | NA | TRBV10-2 | TGCGCCAGCAGTGGGGAGGTGAACACTGAAGCTTTCTTT | CASSGEVNTEAFF